This T cell receptor beta chain stems from a study of T cell repertoires in cytomegalovirus infection. Whole-study context: CMV epitopes in the study were HLA-C-restricted (recently identified) and HLA-B-restricted (well studied). An indication of both CMV infection and matching HLA type came from public TCR beta signatures.

General study results and limits: Using cumulative public TCR beta family frequency, the authors identified those who carried CMV together with the relevant HLA. Ex vivo, HLA-C-restricted CMV-specific TCR beta clonotypes prevailed over the rest of the response.

MiXCR, applied by TCRdb to the reads, yields one record per CDR3 protein. In the table there are about 770,000 distinct CDR3 sequences, 25% to 35% of which are singletons. In this sample, this clonotype turned up a few times. Its antigen is still unknown. Trimming stripped 4 bases from V and 6 bases from J, with 2 bases between. CDR1 SGDLS and CDR2 YYNGEE come from the germline V gene. The CDR3 covers 10 residues. Sample: cultured CD8+ T cells from PBMCs, taken from culture after CMV antigen stimulation. The chain is built from TRBV9 and TRBJ2-4; D unclear. The TCR originated in a human donor in good health (CMV status not recorded). Some clones in this sample may be carry-over from other donors' samples. CDR3 nucleotide sequence: TGTGCCAGCAGCCCAAACATTCAGTACTTC. Translating it yields CASSPNIQYF.